One sample yielded the 9 T cell receptor beta chains listed below, sequenced in a study of T cells in Graves' hyperthyroidism and ophthalmopathy. Regions amplified from RNA transcripts were the TCR beta CDR3 regions. In the first-round RT-PCR of the TCR CDR3, the HTBI primer set was used. TCRdb re-called the multiplex PCR reads through MiXCR, storing one row per CDR3 protein. The table lists approximately 520,000 distinct CDR3 sequences, 20% to 25% of them singletons, with about a quarter in the top ten. Source material: blood. All receptors come from a man aged 18 to 35 with Graves' hyperthyroidism.

This clonotype was picked up many times. The chain links TRBV5-1 to TRBJ1-1; D is undetermined. Germline V CDR1 and CDR2: SGHRS, YFSETQ. Trimming took 4 bases from V and 5 from J, leaving 12 bases between them. The CDR3 sequence is 13 residues long. The CDR3 DNA sequence: TGCGCCAGCAGCCCCCTCCACGGTACTGAAGCTTTCTTT. Protein: CASSPLHGTEAFF.

As to this clonotype: Being one base from a much bigger clone, this may be a read error. The V and J genes are TRBV19 and TRBJ1-5; D ambiguous. Germline values: CDR1 LNHDA, CDR2 SQIVND (reference sequence). CDR3 length equals 13 residues. V lost 6 bases and J 10 bases, leaving 16 bases between the germline ends. CDR3 loop: CASSLTEIIPQHF. In DNA, the CDR3 is TGTGCCAGTAGCCTGACGGAAATCATTCCCCAGCATTTT.

This clonotype occurred many times. The gene calls are TRBV19 and TRBJ1-5; 8 nucleotides align to TRBD1. Trimming removed 8 bases from V and 0 bases from J; junction bases left unmatched: 6. The CDR3 runs 15 residues. Germline CDR1 is LNHDA and CDR2 is SQIVND (reference sequence). The CDR3 DNA sequence: TGTGCCAGTTTGACAGGGGCCTATAGCAATCAGCCCCAGCATTTT. It codes for CASLTGAYSNQPQHF.

This clonotype was seen more than once but under ten times. This chain connects TRBV7-8 to TRBJ2-7, with D possibly being TRBD2 (5 bases). This CDR3 is built from 14 residues. The V end was cut by 5 bases, the J end by 0 bases, with 11 bases between. The germline V gene has CDR1 SGHVS and CDR2 FQNEAQ. DNA of the CDR3: TGTGCCAGCAGCCCCCAGGACTTCTCCTACGAGCAGTACTTC. Protein product: CASSPQDFSYEQYF.

This clonotype was found many times. This rearrangement joins TRBV2 to TRBJ2-5; D may be TRBD1 or TRBD2 (6 bases each). Germline V lookup: CDR1 SNHLY, CDR2 FYNNEI. V was cut by 8 bases and J by 1 base, with 17 bases left in between. The CDR3 contains 15 residues. The CDR3: CASDGGWMSQETQYF. The CDR3 nucleotides are TGTGCCAGCGACGGGGGCTGGATGAGCCAAGAGACCCAGTACTTC.

This clonotype appeared many times. CDR3 loop: CSGTGTLNTEAFF. CDR3 nucleotide sequence: TGCAGCGGAACCGGGACACTGAACACTGAAGCTTTCTTT. The V gene is TRBV29-1, the J gene TRBJ1-1; D may be TRBD1 (6 bases). V lost 7 bases and J 0 bases, leaving 12 bases between the germline ends. This CDR3 is built from 13 residues. Germline assignment: CDR1 SQVTM and CDR2 ANQGSEA.

This clonotype was counted ten times or more. The genes are TRBV27 and TRBJ1-2; 9 bases map to TRBD1. This CDR3 has 14 amino acids. V was pared by 6 bases and J by 2 bases, with 4 bases of the junction left unmatched. Germline CDR1 MNHEY, CDR2 SMNVEV (reference sequence). The CDR3 DNA reads TGTGCCAGCAGCTATGGACAGGGGAACTATGGCTACACCTTC. It yields the protein CASSYGQGNYGYTF.

This clonotype was recorded a few times. This may arise from a read error, as a much more abundant clone is one base away. The rearrangement uses TRBV29-1 and TRBJ2-4, with 7 bases that match TRBD1. The CDR3 runs 16 residues. Germline CDR1 reads SQVTM; CDR2 reads ANQGSEA. The CDR3 DNA sequence: TGCAGCGCTCAGGGGGAAATCCAATTAGGCAAAAACATTAAGTACTTC. Translation gives CSAQGEIQLGKNIKYF.

This clonotype was seen repeatedly, ten times or more. The DNA of the CDR3 is TGTGCCAGTGGAACAGGGAGGGAGACCCAGTACTTC. The encoded protein is CASGTGRETQYF. The chain carries TRBV6-1 and TRBJ2-5, with D perhaps assigned TRBD1 or TRBD2 (6 bases each). Germline assignment: CDR1 MNHNS and CDR2 SASEGT. The CDR3 extends over 12 amino acids. V dropped 9 bases and J dropped 5 bases, with 13 bases sitting between them.